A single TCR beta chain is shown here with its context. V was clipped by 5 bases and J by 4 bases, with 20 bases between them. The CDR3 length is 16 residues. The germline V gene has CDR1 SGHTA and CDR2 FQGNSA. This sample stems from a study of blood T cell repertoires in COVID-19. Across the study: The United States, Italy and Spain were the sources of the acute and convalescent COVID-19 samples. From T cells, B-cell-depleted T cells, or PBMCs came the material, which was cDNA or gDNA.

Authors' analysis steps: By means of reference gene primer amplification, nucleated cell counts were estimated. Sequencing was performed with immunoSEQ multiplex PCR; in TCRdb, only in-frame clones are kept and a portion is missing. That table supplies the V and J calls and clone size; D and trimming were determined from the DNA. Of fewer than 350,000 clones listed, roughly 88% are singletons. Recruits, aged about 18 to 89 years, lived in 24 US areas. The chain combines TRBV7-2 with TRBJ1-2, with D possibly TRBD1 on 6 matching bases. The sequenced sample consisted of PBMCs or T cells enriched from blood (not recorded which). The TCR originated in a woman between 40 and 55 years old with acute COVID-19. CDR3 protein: CASSNPGGGGGYGYTF. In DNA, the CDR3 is TGTGCCAGCAGCAACCCAGGCGGGGGCGGAGGCTATGGCTACACCTTC.